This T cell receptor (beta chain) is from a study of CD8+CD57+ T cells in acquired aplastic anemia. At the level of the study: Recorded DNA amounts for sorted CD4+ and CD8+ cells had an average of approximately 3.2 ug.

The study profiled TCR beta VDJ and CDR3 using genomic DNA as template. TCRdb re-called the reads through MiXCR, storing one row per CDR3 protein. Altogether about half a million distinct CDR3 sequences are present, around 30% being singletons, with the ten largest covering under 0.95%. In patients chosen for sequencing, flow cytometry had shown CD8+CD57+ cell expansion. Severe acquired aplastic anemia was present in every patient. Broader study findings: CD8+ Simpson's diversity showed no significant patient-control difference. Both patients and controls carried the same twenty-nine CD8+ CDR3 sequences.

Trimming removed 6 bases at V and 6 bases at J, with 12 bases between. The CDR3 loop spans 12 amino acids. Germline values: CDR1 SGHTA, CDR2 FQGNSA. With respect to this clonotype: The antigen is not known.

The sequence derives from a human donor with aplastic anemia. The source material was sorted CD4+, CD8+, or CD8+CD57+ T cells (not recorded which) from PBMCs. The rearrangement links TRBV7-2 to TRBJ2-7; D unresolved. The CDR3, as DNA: TGTGCCAGCAGAAGGGATAGAGGCGAGCAGTACGTC. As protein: CASRRDRGEQYV.